These T cell receptor beta chains were read from a single sample in a study of blood T cell repertoires in COVID-19. Sequencing was performed with immunoSEQ multiplex PCR; in TCRdb, only in-frame clones are kept and a portion is missing. The profile covers about 130,000 clones, with approximately 81% appearing a single time and approximately 35% taken by the ten largest. The sequenced sample consisted of peripheral blood. Receptors originate from a man aged 35 to 55 with active or convalescent COVID-19. Both conserved end residues are part of each CDR3. A D gene is named only where the DNA matches it firmly. Some rows mark clone size as missing; the rest say once, few, many or name a class of expanded clone.

cdr3_aa: CASSRSAGGIYGYTF; cdr3_nt: TGTGCCAGCAGCCGATCGGCAGGGGGCATCTATGGCTACACCTTC; clone_size: .; d_call: TRBD1; v_call: TRBV14; j_call: TRBJ1-2
cdr3_aa: CASSSGSTDEQFF; cdr3_nt: TGTGCCAGTAGTAGCGGGAGTACCGATGAGCAGTTCTTC; clone_size: .; d_call: TRBD2; v_call: TRBV19; j_call: TRBJ2-1
cdr3_aa: CASSSPGYGYTF; cdr3_nt: TGTGCCAGCAGCTCCCCGGGCTATGGCTACACCTTC; clone_size: .; d_call: .; v_call: TRBV5-6; j_call: TRBJ1-2
cdr3_aa: CASNSGRAPNEQFF; cdr3_nt: TGTGCCAGCAATAGCGGGAGGGCCCCCAATGAGCAGTTCTTC; clone_size: .; d_call: TRBD2; v_call: TRBV5-4; j_call: TRBJ2-1
cdr3_aa: CASSLRSGGTDTQYF; cdr3_nt: TGTGCCAGCAGCTTAAGGTCCGGGGGGACAGATACGCAGTATTTT; clone_size: .; d_call: TRBD2; v_call: TRBV13; j_call: TRBJ2-3
cdr3_aa: CASSLNGQGYGYTF; cdr3_nt: TGCGCCAGCAGCTTGAATGGACAGGGGTATGGCTACACCTTC; clone_size: .; d_call: TRBD1; v_call: TRBV5-1; j_call: TRBJ1-2
cdr3_aa: CAWGFGGGNEQFF; cdr3_nt: TGTGCCTGGGGTTTCGGGGGGGGCAATGAGCAGTTCTTC; clone_size: .; d_call: TRBD2; v_call: TRBV30; j_call: TRBJ2-1
cdr3_aa: CASSLGTEVYHGYTF; cdr3_nt: TGTGCCAGCAGTTTAGGGACAGAGGTTTACCATGGCTACACCTTC; clone_size: .; d_call: TRBD1; v_call: TRBV27; j_call: TRBJ1-2
cdr3_aa: CASSVLPGGGRDTQYF; cdr3_nt: TGTGCCAGCAGTGTACTGCCGGGAGGAGGGAGGGATACGCAGTATTTT; clone_size: once; d_call: TRBD2; v_call: TRBV6-4; j_call: TRBJ2-3
cdr3_aa: CASSTRVSNQPQHF; cdr3_nt: TGTGCCAGTAGTACGAGGGTTAGCAATCAGCCCCAGCATTTT; clone_size: .; d_call: .; v_call: TRBV19; j_call: TRBJ1-5
cdr3_aa: CASRRGWQNIQYF; cdr3_nt: TGTGCCAGCAGACGGGGGTGGCAAAACATTCAGTACTTC; clone_size: .; d_call: .; v_call: TRBV9; j_call: TRBJ2-4
cdr3_aa: CASSLGGGSTGELFF; cdr3_nt: TGTGCCAGCAGCTTAGGTGGGGGCAGCACCGGGGAGCTGTTTTTT; clone_size: once; d_call: .; v_call: TRBV7-2; j_call: TRBJ2-2
cdr3_aa: CASRGQVIEPQHF; cdr3_nt: TGTGCCAGCAGGGGTCAGGTAATTGAGCCCCAGCATTTT; clone_size: .; d_call: .; v_call: TRBV12-3/TRBV12-4; j_call: TRBJ1-5
cdr3_aa: CASSLRGRDTEAFF; cdr3_nt: TGTGCCAGCAGTTTACGGGGTAGGGACACTGAAGCTTTCTTT; clone_size: many; d_call: .; v_call: TRBV27; j_call: TRBJ1-1
cdr3_aa: CASLTGTGVAFF; cdr3_nt: TGTGCCAGCTTAACCGGGACAGGGGTCGCTTTCTTT; clone_size: .; d_call: TRBD1; v_call: TRBV12-3/TRBV12-4; j_call: TRBJ1-1
cdr3_aa: CATSDFATGMTTDTQYF; cdr3_nt: TGTGCCACCAGTGATTTCGCGACAGGGATGACCACAGATACGCAGTATTTT; clone_size: .; d_call: TRBD1; v_call: TRBV24-1; j_call: TRBJ2-3
cdr3_aa: CATALGGPEETQYF; cdr3_nt: TGTGCCACCGCCCTCGGGGGGCCAGAAGAGACCCAGTACTTC; clone_size: .; d_call: .; v_call: TRBV7-8; j_call: TRBJ2-5
cdr3_aa: CASRDRDRLYGYTF; cdr3_nt: TGTGCCAGTAGGGACCGAGACAGACTCTATGGCTACACCTTC; clone_size: .; d_call: .; v_call: TRBV19; j_call: TRBJ1-2
cdr3_aa: CASSLDLSHRTEQYF; cdr3_nt: TGTGCCAGCAGCTTAGATCTGAGTCATAGGACTGAGCAGTACTTC; clone_size: .; d_call: .; v_call: TRBV11-2; j_call: TRBJ2-7
cdr3_aa: CASRRQGDGYTF; cdr3_nt: TGTGCCAGCAGGAGACAGGGTGATGGCTACACCTTC; clone_size: .; d_call: TRBD1; v_call: TRBV6-5; j_call: TRBJ1-2
cdr3_aa: CASRPNPDEQFF; cdr3_nt: TGTGCCAGCAGGCCGAACCCGGATGAGCAGTTCTTC; clone_size: .; d_call: .; v_call: TRBV6-5; j_call: TRBJ2-1
cdr3_aa: CASAGIGVSNYGYTF; cdr3_nt: TGTGCCAGCGCGGGAATAGGGGTGTCGAACTATGGCTACACCTTC; clone_size: once; d_call: .; v_call: TRBV6-5; j_call: TRBJ1-2
cdr3_aa: CASSEVGRLGANEQFF; cdr3_nt: TGTGCCAGCAGTGAAGTGGGTCGACTGGGGGCCAATGAGCAGTTCTTC; clone_size: .; d_call: .; v_call: TRBV2; j_call: TRBJ2-1
cdr3_aa: CASSTRQHTEAFF; cdr3_nt: TGTGCCAGCAGCACTCGACAGCACACTGAAGCTTTCTTT; clone_size: .; d_call: .; v_call: TRBV5-4; j_call: TRBJ1-1
cdr3_aa: CASSIDRVGGYTF; cdr3_nt: TGTGCCAGTAGTATAGACAGGGTTGGTGGCTACACCTTC; clone_size: many; d_call: .; v_call: TRBV19; j_call: TRBJ1-2
cdr3_aa: CASSLDRGTGELFF; cdr3_nt: TGTGCCAGCAGTCTCGACAGGGGCACCGGGGAGCTGTTTTTT; clone_size: .; d_call: TRBD1; v_call: TRBV6-5; j_call: TRBJ2-2
cdr3_aa: CASSEWARPEQYF; cdr3_nt: TGTGCCAGCAGTGAATGGGCCCGTCCCGAGCAGTACTTC; clone_size: .; d_call: .; v_call: TRBV2; j_call: TRBJ2-7
cdr3_aa: CASCNSYNEQFF; cdr3_nt: TGTGCCAGCTGTAACTCCTACAATGAGCAGTTCTTC; clone_size: .; d_call: .; v_call: TRBV2; j_call: TRBJ2-1
cdr3_aa: CASSGQGTYNEQFF; cdr3_nt: TGTGCCAGCAGCGGACAGGGGACCTACAATGAGCAGTTCTTC; clone_size: medium-sized; d_call: TRBD1; v_call: TRBV7-9; j_call: TRBJ2-1
cdr3_aa: CASGTDLYTGELFF; cdr3_nt: TGTGCCAGCGGGACTGACCTATACACCGGGGAGCTGTTTTTT; clone_size: few; d_call: .; v_call: TRBV19; j_call: TRBJ2-2
cdr3_aa: CASSRGTGGDTGELFF; cdr3_nt: TGTGCCAGCAGCCGCGGGACAGGGGGGGACACCGGGGAGCTGTTTTTT; clone_size: .; d_call: TRBD1; v_call: TRBV6-6; j_call: TRBJ2-2
cdr3_aa: CASSFSWTAENVEAFF; cdr3_nt: TGTGCCAGCAGCTTTTCCTGGACAGCCGAAAATGTTGAAGCTTTCTTT; clone_size: once; d_call: .; v_call: TRBV11-3; j_call: TRBJ1-1
cdr3_aa: CASSPPSGQGSYEQYF; cdr3_nt: TGTGCCAGCTCACCACCCTCAGGACAGGGATCCTACGAGCAGTACTTC; clone_size: .; d_call: TRBD1; v_call: TRBV18; j_call: TRBJ2-7
cdr3_aa: CASSIDGGPTEAFF; cdr3_nt: TGTGCCAGTAGTATAGATGGCGGGCCGACCGAAGCTTTCTTT; clone_size: .; d_call: .; v_call: TRBV19; j_call: TRBJ1-1
cdr3_aa: CASSVDRVNTEAFF; cdr3_nt: TGTGCCAGCAGCGTGGACAGGGTAAACACTGAAGCTTTCTTT; clone_size: .; d_call: TRBD1; v_call: TRBV7-9; j_call: TRBJ1-1
cdr3_aa: CASSQAAGAAFF; cdr3_nt: TGTGCCAGCAGCCAAGCTGCAGGGGCAGCTTTCTTT; clone_size: .; d_call: .; v_call: TRBV4-2; j_call: TRBJ1-1
cdr3_aa: CASSRGAASPYGYTF; cdr3_nt: TGTGCCAGCAGCCGGGGGGCAGCTAGTCCCTATGGCTACACCTTC; clone_size: .; d_call: .; v_call: TRBV5-6; j_call: TRBJ1-2
cdr3_aa: CAWSKETSGAWEQFF; cdr3_nt: TGTGCCTGGAGCAAGGAGACTAGCGGGGCCTGGGAGCAGTTCTTC; clone_size: .; d_call: TRBD2; v_call: TRBV30; j_call: TRBJ2-1
cdr3_aa: CASSLYEENQPQHF; cdr3_nt: TGTGCCAGCAGCTTATATGAAGAGAATCAGCCCCAGCATTTT; clone_size: .; d_call: .; v_call: TRBV7-9; j_call: TRBJ1-5
cdr3_aa: CSGSLGLTEAFF; cdr3_nt: TGCAGCGGGTCTCTTGGGCTCACAGAAGCTTTCTTT; clone_size: .; d_call: .; v_call: TRBV29-1; j_call: TRBJ1-1
cdr3_aa: CASSIGGGFHNEQFF; cdr3_nt: TGTGCCAGTAGTATAGGGGGGGGGTTTCACAATGAGCAGTTCTTC; clone_size: .; d_call: TRBD2; v_call: TRBV19; j_call: TRBJ2-1
cdr3_aa: CASSLDRGRELFF; cdr3_nt: TGTGCCAGCAGTTTAGACAGGGGAAGGGAGCTGTTTTTT; clone_size: few; d_call: TRBD1; v_call: TRBV27; j_call: TRBJ2-2
cdr3_aa: CASSSTGSAGNTIYF; cdr3_nt: TGTGCCAGCAGTTCAACAGGGTCTGCTGGAAACACCATATATTTT; clone_size: .; d_call: .; v_call: TRBV27; j_call: TRBJ1-3
cdr3_aa: CASRATGPSSPLHF; cdr3_nt: TGTGCCAGCAGGGCGACAGGGCCCAGTTCACCCCTCCACTTT; clone_size: .; d_call: TRBD1; v_call: TRBV6-5; j_call: TRBJ1-6
cdr3_aa: CASNQGTYNEQFF; cdr3_nt: TGTGCCAGCAATCAGGGGACGTACAATGAGCAGTTCTTC; clone_size: .; d_call: .; v_call: TRBV3-1/TRBV3-2; j_call: TRBJ2-1
cdr3_aa: CATGDRGYEQYF; cdr3_nt: TGTGCCACCGGGGACAGGGGCTACGAGCAGTACTTC; clone_size: .; d_call: TRBD1; v_call: TRBV10-3; j_call: TRBJ2-7